The sequence of this T cell receptor (beta chain) was determined in a study of type 1 regulatory T cells. Overall study context: An in vitro protocol generated T-allo10, a Tr1-enriched, alloantigen-specific CD4 T cell product.

TCRdb ran MiXCR on the reads and lists one entry per CDR3 protein. Of 60,000 to 80,000 distinct CDR3 sequences detected, 50% to 70% appear once; the ten largest clones hold 6.5% to 8.5%. With 7 bases clipped from V and 4 bases from J, the junction kept 4 bases outside the gene matches. CDR1 and CDR2 (germline): SQVTM, ANQGSEA. The CDR3 loop spans 13 amino acids. For this clonotype: The antigen remains undetermined.

The sample consisted of cultured T cells, either the whole culture or a sorted T cell fraction (not recorded which). As for subset: Tr1-enriched cell product generated in vitro against host alloantigens. This receptor was identified in a human donor in good health. V is TRBV29-1 and J is TRBJ2-4, with 10 bases fitting TRBD1. The CDR3: CSARGQGKNIQYF. CDR3 nucleotides: TGCAGCGCCAGGGGACAGGGGAAAAACATTCAGTACTTC.